Following are 18 T cell receptor beta chains from one sample sequenced in a study of T cells after yellow fever vaccination. TCRdb re-called the 5' RACE reads with MiXCR, one entry per CDR3 protein. The data show hundreds of thousands of distinct CDR3 sequences, around 16% seen once. Sequenced material: PBMCs, taken 5 days after the first yellow fever vaccination. The source is a man in his late teens or twenties who received the YFV17D yellow fever vaccine.

This clonotype was recorded a few times. V and J are TRBV2 and TRBJ1-5; tentatively, D is TRBD1 (6 bases). Germline CDR1 reads SNHLY; CDR2 reads FYNNEI. The CDR3 contains 14 residues. With 4 bases removed from V and 3 bases from J, the gap between germline ends came to 10 bases. CDR3 region: CASSGQGFNQPQHF. The CDR3 nucleotides are TGTGCCAGCAGTGGGCAGGGGTTCAATCAGCCCCAGCATTTT.

This rearrangement joins TRBV25-1 to TRBJ2-5; 9 bases map to TRBD1. CDR3 length: 18 residues. Losses at the gene ends were 1 base for V and 5 bases for J; bases not matched to a gene: 14. CDR1 is MGHDK, CDR2 SYGVNS, per germline. The CDR3 sequence: CASSEFRWDRAGTETQYF. In nucleotides, the CDR3 is TGTGCCAGCAGTGAATTTCGGTGGGACAGGGCTGGGACGGAGACCCAGTACTTC.

This clonotype was recorded many times. The V call is TRBV4-2, the J call TRBJ2-5; TRBD2 matches 7 bases. The germline CDR1 and CDR2 sequences are LGHNA and YNFKEQ. Unmatched junction bases numbered 7, after V lost 1 base and J lost 5 bases. This CDR3 contains 15 residues. CDR3 amino acids: CASSQGAGERETQYF. The CDR3 DNA is TGTGCCAGCAGCCAAGGGGCGGGGGAGCGGGAGACCCAGTACTTC.

This clonotype was detected a few times. The rearrangement links TRBV12-3 or TRBV12-4 to TRBJ2-7; 8 nucleotides line up with TRBD1. The CDR3 spans 13 residues. Trimming removed 6 bases from V and 5 bases from J; junction bases left unmatched: 6. The CDR3 DNA is TGTGCCAGCAGGAGACAGGGGAGCGACGAGCAGTACTTC. It yields the protein CASRRQGSDEQYF.

This clonotype was recorded once. The chain is built from TRBV5-4 and TRBJ2-5, with D maybe TRBD2 (5 bases). The CDR3 runs 12 residues. CDR1 and CDR2 (germline): SGHNT, YYREEE (reference sequence). The V and J ends lost 5 bases and 5 bases respectively, with 10 bases between them. The CDR3 bases are TGTGCCAGCAGTACGGGGTCTGAGACCCAGTACTTC. The encoded protein is CASSTGSETQYF.

This clonotype was seen a few times. The V call is TRBV20-1, the J call TRBJ1-1; 7 nucleotides align to TRBD1. This CDR3 contains 13 residues. After removal of 6 bases from V and 2 bases from J, the junction contained 6 bases not matched to a gene. From germline, CDR1 is DFQATT and CDR2 SNEGSKA (reference sequence). This CDR3 is CSAETGPNTEAFF. The CDR3 region has the DNA TGCAGTGCCGAGACAGGGCCAAACACTGAAGCTTTCTTT.

The gene calls are TRBV6-2 or TRBV6-3 and TRBJ2-3, with TRBD2 matching over 15 bases. The germline V gene has CDR1 MNHEY and CDR2 SVGEGT. The CDR3 runs 16 residues. With 6 bases clipped from V and 2 bases from J, the junction kept 3 bases outside the gene matches. DNA for the CDR3: TGTGCCAGCAGGGGACTAGCGGGGGGACCCACAGATACGCAGTATTTT. Protein: CASRGLAGGPTDTQYF.

The chain uses TRBV29-1 and TRBJ2-1; 9 bases match TRBD2. Germline V gene sequence: CDR1 SQVTM, CDR2 ANQGSEA. CDR3 length: 17 amino acids. V shed 7 bases and J 0 bases; nucleotides not matched to a gene: 13. The CDR3 bases are TGCAGCGCCCGTCACGGGGCGGGGGGGAGCTCCTACAATGAGCAGTTCTTC. Protein: CSARHGAGGSSYNEQFF.

The V call is TRBV6-1, the J call TRBJ2-5; D ambiguous. CDR3 length: 15 amino acids. The V gene's germline CDR1 is MNHNS and CDR2 SASEGT. With 7 bases removed from V and 5 bases from J, the gap between germline ends came to 20 bases. The CDR3 bases are TGTGCCAGCACCTACCGGGCGCCCAGCGAGGAGACCCAGTACTTC. Protein: CASTYRAPSEETQYF.

This clonotype came up a few times. This chain links TRBV4-1 with TRBJ2-3, with D tentatively TRBD2 (5 bases). Germline V gene lookup returns CDR1 MGHRA and CDR2 YSYEKL. The CDR3 is 14 amino acids. Trimming removed 0 bases from V and 8 bases from J, with 12 bases in between. As DNA, the CDR3 is TGCGCCAGCAGCCAAGATCGGGCGGCGGGTACGCAGTATTTT. It yields the protein CASSQDRAAGTQYF.

The chain links TRBV5-1 to TRBJ1-4, with TRBD1 identical over 7 bases. Germline V CDR1 and CDR2: SGHRS, YFSETQ. With 0 bases clipped from V and 4 bases from J, the junction kept 3 bases outside the gene matches. This CDR3 region has 15 residues. The CDR3 loop is CASSLVGDSNEKLFF. Written as DNA, the CDR3 is TGCGCCAGCAGCTTGGTAGGGGACAGTAATGAAAAACTGTTTTTT.

The chain combines TRBV6-5 with TRBJ1-6; 7 nucleotides match TRBD1. Losses at the gene ends were 2 bases for V and 7 bases for J; bases not matched to a gene: 14. Germline V gene sequence: CDR1 MNHEY, CDR2 SVGAGI. The CDR3 loop spans 18 amino acids. In DNA form, the CDR3 reads TGTGCCAGCAGTTACAGTTTAACAGGGGACGGACTGAATTCACCCCTCCACTTT. Amino acids: CASSYSLTGDGLNSPLHF.

This clonotype has only a few counts. V gene TRBV9 combines with J gene TRBJ2-5; D possibly uses TRBD1 or TRBD2 (6 bases each). The CDR3 totals 16 residues. V lost 3 bases and J 5 bases, leaving 20 bases between the germline ends. Germline V gene data show CDR1 as SGDLS and CDR2 as YYNGEE. The CDR3, as DNA: TGTGCCAGCAGCGGAGGGAGGACAGACGATTGGGAGACCCAGTACTTC. Translation: CASSGGRTDDWETQYF.

Only a few counts were recorded for this clonotype. The chain couples TRBV9 to TRBJ2-5; a weak D match, TRBD2 (6 bases). The germline V gene encodes CDR1 SGDLS and CDR2 YYNGEE. The CDR3 runs to 16 residues. Deletions cut 2 bases from V and 5 bases from J, with 19 bases between. DNA for the CDR3: TGTGCCAGCAGCGTCGGACGCGGGGCGATTGTGGAGACCCAGTACTTC. As protein: CASSVGRGAIVETQYF.

The table lists this clonotype with a few counts. The rearrangement joins TRBV6-2 or TRBV6-3 to TRBJ2-5; TRBD2 matches at 8 bases. Trimming at V came to 6 bases and at J to 4 bases, leaving 13 bases not matched to a gene. Looked up from germline, CDR1 is MNHEY and CDR2 is SVGEGT. This CDR3 is built from 16 residues. The CDR3 nucleotides read TGTGCCAGCAGAAACTCCCGGGGGGGCCGGCGAGAGACCCAGTACTTC. The encoded protein is CASRNSRGGRRETQYF.

The chain employs TRBV9 and TRBJ1-1, with 7 bases that match TRBD1. V lost 3 bases to trimming and J lost 1 base; unmatched junction nucleotides: 9. CDR3 length: 16 residues. Germline V gene lookup returns CDR1 SGDLS and CDR2 YYNGEE. In nucleotides, the CDR3 is TGTGCCAGCAGCGCAGGGGGGACGGAGAAGAACACTGAAGCTTTCTTT. It is translated as CASSAGGTEKNTEAFF.

The V gene is TRBV6-2 or TRBV6-3, the J gene TRBJ1-2, with 10 bases matching TRBD1. J gave up 7 bases and V 8 bases, and 7 bases lay outside the gene matches. The V gene's germline CDR1 is MNHEY and CDR2 SVGEGT. The CDR3 length is 13 residues. As DNA, the CDR3 is TGTGCCAGCGCCCGGACAGGGGGAGGTGGCTACACCTTC. Translating it yields CASARTGGGGYTF.

This clonotype was seen more than once but under ten times. This chain uses TRBV5-1 with TRBJ1-1, with TRBD1 matching over 8 bases. The CDR3 has 16 residues. The V and J ends lost 4 bases and 10 bases, in that order; junction bases with no gene match: 18. Per the germline V gene, CDR1 is SGHRS and CDR2 is YFSETQ. CDR3 sequence: CASSLGQGGGPQRAFF. The CDR3 coding sequence is TGCGCCAGCAGCCTAGGACAGGGCGGGGGGCCTCAAAGAGCTTTCTTT.